The rows below give T cell receptor beta chains drawn from one sample of a study of cytomegalovirus exposure and HLA in healthy donors. The method was immunoSEQ multiplex PCR; TCRdb's version includes in-frame clones alone and lacks a portion of them. The sample comprises more than 150,000 clones, 80% to 85% of which are singletons, and roughly 0.73% rests with the top ten. The sample was PBMCs. The receptors shown here come from a woman between 18 and 30 years old in good health and CMV-seronegative. The CDR3 runs from the conserved cysteine through the conserved F or W. The D gene is left open where the match is weak. Where a row states a size, it is once, few, many or the class of an expanded clone; other rows omit it.

j_call,clone_size,d_call,v_call,cdr3_aa,cdr3_nt
TRBJ1-1,NA,TRBD1,TRBV5-8,CASSWWTGGMNTEAFF,TGTGCCAGCAGCTGGTGGACAGGGGGAATGAACACTGAAGCTTTCTTT
TRBJ2-4,NA,NA,TRBV27,CASSSRGDIQYF,TGTGCCAGCAGTTCCAGGGGTGACATTCAGTACTTC
TRBJ2-1,NA,TRBD1,TRBV12-5,CASGFLGQGIKGEQFF,TGTGCTAGTGGTTTCTTGGGACAGGGAATAAAGGGTGAGCAGTTCTTC
TRBJ1-1,once,TRBD1,TRBV4-2,CASSPKVSTGDNTEAFF,TGTGCCAGCAGCCCCAAGGTCTCAACAGGGGATAACACTGAAGCTTTCTTT
TRBJ2-2,NA,TRBD1,TRBV18,CASSARTPGQAGGGELFF,TGTGCCAGCTCTGCTCGAACCCCGGGACAGGCAGGCGGCGGGGAGCTGTTTTTT
TRBJ2-7,NA,NA,TRBV27,CASSLGASVSYEQYF,TGTGCCAGCAGTTTAGGAGCTAGCGTCTCCTACGAGCAGTACTTC
TRBJ1-2,NA,NA,TRBV6-5,CASSEGYGYTF,TGTGCCAGCAGCGAGGGCTATGGCTACACCTTC
TRBJ2-7,once,TRBD2,TRBV11-2,CASSRGGPPYEQYF,TGTGCCAGCAGCCGGGGGGGCCCGCCCTACGAGCAGTACTTC
TRBJ1-4,NA,NA,TRBV27,CASSFTGVDEKLFF,TGTGCCAGCAGTTTTACAGGAGTAGATGAAAAACTGTTTTTT
TRBJ2-1,NA,TRBD2,TRBV4-1,CASSQEFSGGLNEQFF,TGCGCCAGCAGCCAAGAGTTTAGCGGGGGACTCAATGAGCAGTTCTTC
TRBJ1-2,NA,NA,TRBV6-5,CASRKEVGYGYTF,TGTGCCAGTCGCAAGGAGGTGGGCTATGGCTACACCTTC
TRBJ1-6,once,NA,TRBV7-9,CASSPTAGDDSPLHF,TGTGCCAGCAGCCCGACTGCAGGGGACGATTCACCCCTCCACTTT
TRBJ2-7,NA,NA,TRBV9,CASSPGGPTTGRSYEQYF,TGTGCCAGCAGCCCAGGCGGGCCCACGACAGGCCGAAGTTACGAGCAGTACTTC
TRBJ2-1,NA,NA,TRBV27,CASSLGFEQFF,TGTGCCAGCAGTTTAGGCTTTGAGCAGTTCTTC
TRBJ1-3,NA,TRBD1,TRBV27,CASKPAGGFDTIYF,TGTGCCAGCAAACCCGCAGGGGGTTTTGACACCATATATTTT
TRBJ2-1,NA,TRBD2,TRBV29-1,CSVPSGRLYNEQFF,TGCAGCGTTCCCAGCGGGAGGCTCTACAATGAGCAGTTCTTC
TRBJ2-3,NA,TRBD1,TRBV5-4,CASSRTGSDTQYF,TGTGCCAGCAGCCGGACAGGGTCAGATACGCAGTATTTT
TRBJ2-1,NA,NA,TRBV7-3,CASSPTGVSGRGFSYNEQFF,TGTGCCAGCAGCCCAACAGGGGTCTCCGGGCGGGGTTTTTCTTACAATGAGCAGTTCTTC
TRBJ2-7,NA,NA,TRBV11-2,CASSFDRTGVKYEQYF,TGTGCCAGCAGCTTCGACCGAACCGGGGTCAAGTACGAGCAGTACTTC
TRBJ1-5,NA,NA,TRBV19,CASSFGEISPQHF,TGTGCCAGTAGTTTTGGAGAGATTTCGCCCCAGCATTTT
TRBJ2-5,NA,NA,TRBV5-1,CASSLAHTQETQYF,TGCGCCAGCAGCTTGGCCCACACCCAAGAGACCCAGTACTTC
TRBJ2-7,NA,TRBD1,TRBV4-2,CASSHDDTGTGAYEQYF,TGTGCCAGCAGCCACGATGATACCGGGACAGGGGCCTACGAGCAGTACTTC
TRBJ1-1,NA,NA,TRBV27,CASSFTGNTEAFF,TGTGCCAGCAGTTTTACAGGTAACACTGAAGCTTTCTTT
TRBJ1-1,NA,NA,TRBV7-2,CASSLAGGVTAFF,TGTGCCAGCAGCTTAGCGGGGGGGGTTACAGCTTTCTTT
TRBJ2-5,NA,TRBD1,TRBV18,CASSPTGEETQYF,TGTGCCAGCTCACCGACAGGGGAAGAGACCCAGTACTTC
TRBJ2-3,NA,NA,TRBV5-1,CASSLITGTDTQYF,TGCGCCAGCAGCTTGATCACGGGCACAGATACGCAGTATTTT
TRBJ2-7,NA,NA,TRBV6-1,CASSVDRYEQYF,TGTGCCAGCAGTGTCGACAGATACGAGCAGTACTTC
TRBJ1-4,NA,NA,TRBV7-9,CASSDSNEKLFF,TGTGCCAGCAGCGACAGTAATGAAAAACTGTTTTTT
TRBJ2-3,NA,NA,TRBV2,CASTPTVPSTDTQYF,TGTGCCAGCACCCCGACAGTACCTAGCACAGATACGCAGTATTTT
TRBJ1-3,few,NA,TRBV29-1,CSAGGGNTIYF,TGCAGCGCCGGGGGGGGAAACACCATATATTTT
TRBJ1-1,NA,TRBD1,TRBV2,CASSSDRDTEAFF,TGTGCCAGCAGCTCGGACAGGGATACTGAAGCTTTCTTT
TRBJ2-1,NA,TRBD1,TRBV7-2,CASSLWQGASNEQFF,TGTGCCAGCAGCTTATGGCAGGGGGCGTCCAATGAGCAGTTCTTC